The text below deals with one T cell receptor beta chain. Its target is not known. Profiling relied on immunoSEQ multiplex PCR, and the TCRdb table lists in-frame clones only, not all of them. The sample records approximately 2.1 million clones, 85% to 95% being singletons. This specimen comes from a study of shared clonotypes between healthy human individuals. Study-wide points: Large depth notwithstanding, sorted-subset sequencing proved incomplete by rarefaction.

This TCR was recovered from a young man in good health. Some clones in this sample may be carry-over from other donors' samples. The sequenced sample consisted of naive CD4+ T cells from PBMCs. Subset: CD45RA+ positively selected.

The chain's CDR3 is CASSQVGDISDLALSGANVLTF. The CDR3 DNA reads as TGTGCCAGCAGCCAAGTAGGGGATATCTCTGACCTAGCACTCTCTGGGGCCAACGTCCTGACTTTC. This chain connects TRBV4-2 to TRBJ2-6; D is perhaps TRBD1 or TRBD2 (5 bases each). V was trimmed by 1 base and J by 0 bases, leaving 25 bases between them. Germline values: CDR1 LGHNA, CDR2 YNFKEQ. The CDR3 is made up of 22 amino acids.